The 32 T cell receptor beta chains presented below share a single source sample, sequenced in a study of T cells in Graves' hyperthyroidism and ophthalmopathy. TCR beta CDR3 sequences were amplified from RNA transcripts. HTBI primers were the set used in a first-round RT-PCR of the TCR CDR3. TCRdb analysed the multiplex PCR reads with MiXCR anew, one entry per CDR3 protein. The data show hundreds of thousands of distinct CDR3 sequences, less than 45% seen once. The source material was peripheral blood or thyroid tissue (not recorded which). These receptors all stem from an adult man with Graves' disease, either hyperthyroidism or ophthalmopathy (not recorded which).

This clonotype was found a few times. J is TRBJ1-1 and V is TRBV19; 7 bases align to TRBD1. The germline V gene has CDR1 LNHDA and CDR2 SQIVND (reference sequence). This CDR3 region has 14 residues. V lost 6 bases to trimming and J lost 5 bases; unmatched junction nucleotides: 9. The CDR3 nucleotides read TGTGCCAGTAGGGCGGACAGGACGAGGACTGAAGCTTTCTTT. Protein: CASRADRTRTEAFF. Together with reference TRBV19 and TRBJ1-1, the CDR3 gives the full variable domain: DGGITQSPKYLFRKEGQNVTLSCEQNLNHDAMYWYRQDPGQGLRLIYYSQIVNDFQKGDIAEGYSVSREKKESFPLTVTSAQKNPTAFYLCASRADRTRTEAFFGQGTRLTVV.

This clonotype was detected only a few times. The chain links TRBV20-1 to TRBJ1-1; TRBD1 agrees at 7 bases. The CDR3 contains 12 residues. The V gene end was trimmed by 3 bases and the J gene end by 6 bases; junction bases not matched to a gene: 4. Germline CDR1 DFQATT, CDR2 SNEGSKA (reference sequence). The CDR3 spells CSARTGFAEAFF. The DNA of the CDR3 is TGCAGTGCTAGGACAGGGTTTGCTGAAGCTTTCTTT.

This sequence joins TRBV12-3 or TRBV12-4 and TRBJ1-1, with unresolved D. The CDR3 length is 13 residues. The ends were cut back, 10 bases at V and 7 bases at J, with 19 bases in the middle. The CDR3 region is CATSRDGKFEAFF. CDR3 nucleotides: TGTGCCACCAGCAGAGATGGGAAATTTGAAGCTTTCTTT.

As to this clonotype: One base away lies a much larger clone, so this may be a sequencing read error. The CDR3 does not end in the conserved phenylalanine or tryptophan, so this is likely a read error. CDR3 protein: CASSLTDTEAFS. DNA for the CDR3: TGCGCCAGCAGCTTGACAGACACTGAAGCTTTCTCT. The chain employs TRBV5-1 and TRBJ1-1; no definite D call. The V and J ends lost 1 base and 3 bases respectively, with 4 bases between them. The CDR3 runs 12 residues. Per the germline V gene, CDR1 is SGHRS and CDR2 is YFSETQ.

A note on this clonotype: One base away lies a much larger clone, so this may be a sequencing read error. The chain couples TRBV19 to TRBJ1-1; 7 bases agree with TRBD1. This CDR3 spans 14 amino acids. The germline V gene has CDR1 LNHDA and CDR2 SQIVND (reference sequence). Losses at the gene ends were 4 bases for V and 1 base for J; bases not matched to a gene: 3. The CDR3 nucleotides are TGTGCCAGTAGTAAGGGACAGACGAACACTGAAGCTTTCTTT. Translating gives CASSKGQTNTEAFF.

About this clonotype: This may arise from a read error, as a much more abundant clone is one base away. The chain joins TRBV20-1 to TRBJ1-5, with a tentative D call TRBD1 (5 bases). The germline gives CDR1 DFQATT, CDR2 SNEGSKA (reference sequence). The CDR3 is 14 amino acids. The DNA for the CDR3 is TGCAGTGCTCCTAGAACAGGTAGCAATCGGCCCCAGCATTTT. It yields the protein CSAPRTGSNRPQHF.

This clonotype was observed a few times. The chain combines TRBV6-6 with TRBJ1-1; tentatively, D is TRBD1 (6 bases). Germline V gives CDR1 MNHNY, CDR2 SVGAGI (reference sequence). The germline V and J ends were trimmed by 7 bases and 1 base, with 16 bases remaining between them. CDR3 length equals 15 residues. The CDR3 sequence is CASTGYRVENTEAFF. Here the CDR3 DNA reads TGTGCCAGCACGGGCTACAGGGTGGAGAACACTGAAGCTTTCTTT.

This chain joins TRBV12-3 or TRBV12-4 and TRBJ2-7; D perhaps matches TRBD2 (6 bases). CDR3 length: 13 residues. V lost 4 bases to trimming and J lost 4 bases, with 11 bases between them. Here the CDR3 DNA reads TGTGCCAGCAGTTCCGGGGACTTGTACGAGCAGTACTTC. Its protein is CASSSGDLYEQYF.

This clonotype was found a few times. V is TRBV7-2 and J is TRBJ1-2; a weak D match, TRBD1 (5 bases). V gave up 6 bases and J gave up 8 bases, with 16 bases separating them. This CDR3 comprises 13 residues. The V gene's germline CDR1 is SGHTA and CDR2 FQGNSA. This chain's CDR3 is CASRQSQGFGYTF. For the CDR3, the DNA is TGTGCCAGCAGACAAAGCCAGGGCTTCGGCTACACCTTC.

The V call is TRBV5-1, the J call TRBJ2-2; D is perhaps TRBD1 (6 bases). The germline V gene has CDR1 SGHRS and CDR2 YFSETQ. The ends were cut back, 5 bases at V and 1 base at J, with 12 bases in the middle. The CDR3 has 15 amino acids. The CDR3 loop reads CASSFPGQNTGELFF. CDR3 DNA: TGCGCCAGCAGTTTCCCGGGACAGAACACCGGGGAGCTGTTTTTT. Combining the CDR3 with reference TRBV5-1 and TRBJ2-2 gives the whole variable domain KAGVTQTPRYLIKTRGQQVTLSCSPISGHRSVSWYQQTPGQGLQFLFEYFSETQRNKGNFPGRFSGRQFSNSRSEMNVSTLELGDSALYLCASSFPGQNTGELFFGEGSRLTVL.

The chain joins TRBV2 to TRBJ2-7, with 7 bases aligning to TRBD1. Germline assignment: CDR1 SNHLY and CDR2 FYNNEI. The trim removed 3 bases at V and 3 bases at J, leaving 5 bases unmatched. CDR3 length: 14 amino acids. This chain's CDR3 is CASSDGTEGYEQYF. Here the CDR3 DNA reads TGTGCCAGCAGTGATGGGACAGAAGGCTACGAGCAGTACTTC.

The chain uses TRBV20-1 and TRBJ1-4, with no clear D. V was trimmed by 0 bases and J by 7 bases, leaving 12 bases between them. Germline CDR1 and CDR2: DFQATT and SNEGSKA (reference sequence). The CDR3 loop spans 14 amino acids. CDR3 nucleotide sequence: TGCAGTGCTAGAGATCTAGAGGGCACTGAAAAACTGTTTTTT. It translates to CSARDLEGTEKLFF.

This clonotype was counted ten times or more. The chain is built from TRBV25-1 and TRBJ1-6, with 9 bases aligning to TRBD1. The CDR3 runs to 14 residues. V dropped 8 bases and J dropped 9; count of bases not matched to a gene: 8. From germline, CDR1 is MGHDK and CDR2 SYGVNS. CDR3 sequence reads: CASSLRDRVSPLHF. The CDR3 DNA sequence: TGTGCCAGCTCCCTCCGGGACAGGGTTTCACCCCTCCACTTT.

To note about this clonotype: The junction and the germline gene differ at one end; a read error may be behind it. V usage is TRBV7-2 and J usage is TRBJ2-7; 11 positions match TRBD2. The CDR3 has 16 residues. Per the germline V gene, CDR1 is SGHTA and CDR2 is FQGNSA. The CDR3 loop reads CASKLQTSGDSYEQYF. The CDR3 DNA reads TGCGCCAGCAAGCTCCAGACTAGCGGGGACTCCTACGAGCAGTACTTC.

This clonotype has ten or more counts. The genes are TRBV2 and TRBJ1-5; TRBD1 agrees at 9 bases. With 6 bases clipped from V and 7 bases from J, the junction kept 10 bases outside the gene matches. This CDR3 comprises 15 residues. Germline V gene sequence: CDR1 SNHLY, CDR2 FYNNEI. The CDR3 is CASSGMTGGKQPQHF. In nucleotides, the CDR3 is TGTGCCAGCAGCGGGATGACAGGGGGTAAACAGCCCCAGCATTTT.

The chain uses TRBV10-3 and TRBJ1-3; 9 positions match TRBD1. Germline CDR1 is ENHRY and CDR2 is SYGVKD. Trimming took 10 bases from V and 3 from J; bases not matched to a gene: 13. CDR3 size: 16 residues. The CDR3 spells CASSAPGQGVGNTIYF. CDR3 nucleotides: TGTGCCAGCAGCGCACCGGGACAGGGAGTTGGAAACACCATATATTTT.

A word on this clonotype: A much larger clone differs by one base, so this may be a read error. For the CDR3, the DNA is TGTGCCAGCAGCTCGAGGACAGGGACCTATGGCGACACCTTC. Amino acids: CASSSRTGTYGDTF. The V call is TRBV11-1, the J call TRBJ1-2, with 8 bases identical to TRBD1. Germline V gene data show CDR1 as SGHAT and CDR2 as FQDESV (reference sequence). The CDR3 covers 14 residues.

The rearrangement joins TRBV7-2 to TRBJ1-6; D gene unclear. Looked up from germline, CDR1 is SGHTA and CDR2 is FQGNSA. Deletions cut 3 bases from V and 13 bases from J, with 16 bases between. CDR3 length equals 14 residues. The CDR3 DNA reads TGTGCCAGCAGCTTTGGACGCCAAAATCAGCCCCTCCACTTT. Amino acid sequence: CASSFGRQNQPLHF.

The V and J genes are TRBV20-1 and TRBJ2-2; D ambiguous. This CDR3 region has 13 residues. V lost 0 bases, J lost 9 bases, and 11 bases lay in between. CDR1 is DFQATT and CDR2 is SNEGSKA in the germline V gene (reference sequence). This CDR3 reads CSARDPVVRELFF. The CDR3, as DNA: TGCAGTGCTAGAGATCCGGTGGTGAGGGAGCTGTTTTTT.

This clonotype was observed a handful of times. The rearrangement links TRBV25-1 to TRBJ2-7; TRBD1 is a possible D gene (5 bases). Germline CDR1 is MGHDK and CDR2 is SYGVNS. Between the trimmed V and J ends, which lost 6 bases and 6 bases, there was a span of 18 bases. The CDR3 runs 14 residues. CDR3 bases: TGTGCCAGCAGCGCCCAGGGAATCGCCGGCGAGCAGTACTTC. Protein product: CASSAQGIAGEQYF.

The chain employs TRBV15 and TRBJ1-4; D gene ambiguous. Germline assignment: CDR1 LNHNV and CDR2 YYDKDF (reference sequence). The CDR3 contains 13 residues. The V and J ends lost 0 bases and 12 bases respectively, with 11 bases between them. The CDR3 DNA sequence: TGTGCCACCAGCAGAGATCGGCGGGTGGAACTGTTTTTT. Its protein product is CATSRDRRVELFF. Full variable domain (outside the CDR3, taken from reference TRBV15 and TRBJ1-4): DAMVIQNPRYQVTQFGKPVTLSCSQTLNHNVMYWYQQKSSQAPKLLFHYYDKDFNNEADTPDNFQSRRPNTSFCFLDIRSPGLGDTAMYLCATSRDRRVELFFGSGTQLSVL.

This clonotype was recorded a few times. This sequence joins TRBV29-1 and TRBJ2-5, with D perhaps matching TRBD2 (6 bases). The germline gives CDR1 SQVTM, CDR2 ANQGSEA. The CDR3 has 12 amino acids. CDR3 loop: CAGRPKQETQYF. The CDR3 coding sequence is TGCGCGGGAAGACCTAAGCAAGAGACCCAGTACTTC.

The CDR3 coding sequence is TGCAGTGCCCCGGGGAGTCGGGAGGAAAAACTGTTTTTT. This codes for CSAPGSREEKLFF. The rearrangement links TRBV20-1 to TRBJ1-4; D uncertain. The CDR3 contains 13 residues. V was cut by 6 bases and J by 8 bases, with 16 bases left in between. Germline values: CDR1 DFQATT, CDR2 SNEGSKA (reference sequence).

The chain employs TRBV7-8 and TRBJ1-2; 8 bases align to TRBD1. The CDR3 runs 15 residues. The V gene's germline CDR1 is SGHVS and CDR2 FQNEAQ. V lost 1 base, J lost 7 bases, and 8 bases stayed unmatched. CDR3 region: CASSLVSGQGIGYTF. Here the CDR3 DNA reads TGTGCCAGCAGCTTAGTATCTGGACAGGGTATTGGCTACACCTTC.

The rearrangement uses TRBV25-1 and TRBJ2-7; 11 nucleotides line up with TRBD2. Per germline, CDR1 MGHDK and CDR2 SYGVNS. The CDR3 runs 21 residues. The V and J ends lost 5 bases and 4 bases, in that order; junction bases with no gene match: 25. DNA for the CDR3: TGTGCCAGCAGTCCGACCCCGGGACGGCAGACTAGCGGGACAGGCGATTACGAGCAGTACTTC. Protein: CASSPTPGRQTSGTGDYEQYF.

The chain recombines TRBV2 with TRBJ2-2, with 7 bases identical to TRBD1. The V gene end was trimmed by 7 bases and the J gene end by 1 base; junction bases not matched to a gene: 3. The germline CDR1 and CDR2 sequences are SNHLY and FYNNEI. The CDR3 length is 14 residues. The CDR3 DNA follows: TGTGCCAGCAAGACAGGGCGGAACACCGGGGAGCTGTTTTTT. Protein: CASKTGRNTGELFF.

Only a few counts were recorded for this clonotype. The rearrangement uses TRBV5-6 and TRBJ1-6; no clear D gene. Looked up from germline, CDR1 is SGHDT and CDR2 is YYEEEE. Between the trimmed V and J ends, which lost 4 bases and 2 bases, there was a span of 10 bases. This CDR3 comprises 15 residues. This CDR3 reads CASSGPAAYNSPLHF. CDR3 DNA: TGTGCCAGCAGCGGACCAGCCGCCTATAATTCACCCCTCCACTTT.

The chain has TRBV29-1 and TRBJ2-7; 9 bases line up with TRBD1. With V trimmed by 4 bases and J by 7 bases, 5 bases remained unmatched. CDR3 length: 12 residues. Germline V CDR1 and CDR2: SQVTM, ANQGSEA. This CDR3 reads CSVVRDRGEQYF. In DNA form, the CDR3 reads TGCAGCGTTGTTCGCGACAGGGGGGAGCAGTACTTC.

Many counts were recorded for this clonotype. The rearrangement joins TRBV15 to TRBJ2-7; possibly TRBD1 for D (6 bases). Trimming removed 0 bases at V and 2 bases at J, with 11 bases between. Germline CDR1 and CDR2: LNHNV and YYDKDF (reference sequence). The CDR3 loop spans 15 amino acids. CDR3 sequence: CATSRDHGQPYEQYF. CDR3 DNA sequence: TGTGCCACCAGCAGAGATCATGGACAGCCCTACGAGCAGTACTTC.

The V gene is TRBV6-1, the J gene TRBJ1-4; TRBD1 is a possible D gene (5 bases). The CDR3 has 14 residues. The ends were cut back, 7 bases at V and 8 bases at J, with 17 bases in the middle. Germline V CDR1 and CDR2: MNHNS, SASEGT. The CDR3 spells CASILADSHEKLFF. The DNA for the CDR3 is TGTGCCAGCATCTTAGCCGACAGTCACGAAAAACTGTTTTTT.

The chain is built from TRBV5-1 and TRBJ1-1, with 7 bases lining up with TRBD1. Per the germline V gene, CDR1 is SGHRS and CDR2 is YFSETQ. This CDR3 region has 16 residues. The V segment lost 1 base and the J segment 1 base; nucleotides outside the gene matches: 7. The CDR3 sequence is CASSLLGGTANTEAFF. The CDR3 region has the DNA TGCGCCAGCAGCTTGTTAGGCGGGACAGCGAACACTGAAGCTTTCTTT.

This clonotype came up many times. CDR3 amino acids: CASSRDRQETQYF. In DNA form, the CDR3 reads TGTGCCAGCAGCCGGGACCGGCAAGAGACCCAGTACTTC. V is TRBV7-2 and J is TRBJ2-5; possibly TRBD1 or TRBD2 for D (5 bases each). V shed 5 bases and J shed 2 bases, with 9 bases lying between them. CDR1 is SGHTA, CDR2 FQGNSA, per germline. This CDR3 contains 13 residues.